This TCR beta chain was sequenced during a study of vaccination and CD4 T cells after COVID-19. Sequencing of DNA taken from cultured CD4+ T cells relied on the Oncomine TCR Beta short-read assay. TCRdb called the PCR reads again in MiXCR, with one record for every CDR3 protein. The sample lists about 15,000 distinct CDR3 sequences, around 45% occurring once. Germline trimming cut 8 bases from V and 6 bases from J; bases unmatched to any gene: 24. The CDR3 runs 18 residues. Germline V lookup: CDR1 MNHEY, CDR2 SVGEGT. As for treatment: roughly 10-day PBMC culture with coronavirus spike peptide pools or control peptides (ViraFEST assay). On this clonotype: Its cognate antigen is unknown.

Sequenced input: CD4+ T cells from blood, cultured in vitro. The genes are TRBV6-2 or TRBV6-3 and TRBJ2-7, with 8 bases lining up with TRBD2. The receptor was derived from a human donor who had recovered from COVID-19. The CDR3 DNA reads as TGTGCCAGCCCTCGCGAAAAGTTAAGGGGCTTGAGCGGGGGCGAGCAGTACTTC. Encoded protein: CASPREKLRGLSGGEQYF.